The rows below give T cell receptor beta chains drawn from one sample of a study of Graves' ophthalmopathy and Graves' hyperthyroidism. TCRdb fed the multiplex PCR reads into MiXCR, producing one record per CDR3 protein. Of 900,000 to 1,200,000 distinct CDR3 sequences in the sample, 35% to 40% were seen once. Sequences were obtained from peripheral blood or thyroid tissue (not recorded which). Source of these receptors: an adult man with Graves' hyperthyroidism. CDR3s include the opening cysteine and the closing phenylalanine or tryptophan. D genes are given only for firm matches. Size is omitted from some rows. Given values are once, few, many or a class for expanded clones.

clone size	J gene	V gene	D gene	CDR3 protein	CDR3 DNA
NA	TRBJ1-1	TRBV5-6	NA	CASSLGSATEAFF	TGTGCCAGCAGCTTGGGGAGCGCGACTGAAGCTTTCTTT
NA	TRBJ2-7	TRBV10-3	NA	CASSNGQRPYEQYF	TGTGCCAGCAGTAATGGACAGAGACCCTACGAGCAGTACTTC
few	TRBJ2-2	TRBV13	TRBD1	CASSGTGMTGELFF	TGTGCCAGCAGCGGGACAGGGATGACCGGGGAGCTGTTTTTT
NA	TRBJ2-7	TRBV7-2	TRBD2	CASSSRAGLAGAYEQYF	TGTGCCAGCAGCAGCCGGGCGGGACTAGCGGGAGCCTACGAGCAGTACTTC
NA	TRBJ1-1	TRBV9	NA	CASSVAGGEGAFF	TGTGCCAGCAGCGTAGCAGGAGGGGAAGGGGCTTTCTTT
NA	TRBJ1-1	TRBV10-1	TRBD1	CAIGQGADTEAFF	TGCGCCATCGGACAGGGGGCGGACACTGAAGCTTTCTTT
many	TRBJ1-5	TRBV11-2	NA	CASSLEARSQPQHF	TGTGCCAGCAGCTTAGAGGCCAGGTCTCAGCCCCAGCATTTT
many	TRBJ1-4	TRBV29-1	NA	CSARDGEEKLFF	TGCAGCGCACGGGACGGCGAGGAAAAACTGTTTTTT
NA	TRBJ2-7	TRBV5-4	NA	CAISPGPGTYEQYF	TGTGCCATCAGCCCGGGCCCAGGGACCTACGAGCAGTACTTC
NA	TRBJ1-5	TRBV30	TRBD1	CAWSLTTGLNQPQHF	TGTGCCTGGAGTCTCACGACAGGGCTCAATCAGCCCCAGCATTTT
NA	TRBJ1-1	TRBV15	TRBD1	CATERDRKITEAFF	TGTGCCACCGAGAGGGACAGGAAGATCACTGAAGCTTTCTTT
few	TRBJ1-2	TRBV6-5	NA	CASSEASIYGYTF	TGTGCCAGCAGTGAAGCGAGTATCTATGGCTACACCTTC
NA	TRBJ2-7	TRBV2	TRBD1	CASRQGETYEQYF	TGTGCCAGCAGACAGGGGGAAACCTACGAGCAGTACTTC
many	TRBJ2-2	TRBV10-3	NA	CATEGDTGELFF	TGTGCCACCGAAGGGGACACCGGGGAGCTGTTTTTT